A selection of T cell receptor beta chains follows, all from one sample in a study of blood T cell repertoires in COVID-19. The protocol was immunoSEQ multiplex PCR, while the TCRdb copy is restricted to in-frame clones and leaves out a portion. This table has almost 300,000 clones, more than 85% appearing once. Sequenced sample: peripheral blood. These TCRs come from a man aged 65-85 years with acute or convalescent COVID-19. Each CDR3 is given with its conserved first and last residue. A D gene is named only where the DNA matches it firmly. Rows may omit the clone size; those that give it use once, few, many or a size class.

J gene: TRBJ2-1
clone size: .
D gene: TRBD2
V gene: TRBV14
CDR3 DNA: TGTGCCAGCAGCCCTCTGCTAGCGGGAGATCGAAATGAGCAGTTCTTC
CDR3 protein: CASSPLLAGDRNEQFF

J gene: TRBJ2-5
clone size: .
D gene: TRBD2
V gene: TRBV5-1
CDR3 DNA: TGCGCCAGCACCCCTTCCCCCCTAGCGGCCCAAGAGACCCAGTACTTC
CDR3 protein: CASTPSPLAAQETQYF

J gene: TRBJ2-1
clone size: .
D gene: .
V gene: TRBV5-1
CDR3 DNA: TGCGCCAGCAGCTTGGACGGCAGGGGTATGCAGTTCTTC
CDR3 protein: CASSLDGRGMQFF

J gene: TRBJ1-1
clone size: .
D gene: TRBD1
V gene: TRBV18
CDR3 DNA: TGTGCCAGCTCACCACCCCAGGGGGCGAGGGGCACTGTGGGAGCTTTCTTT
CDR3 protein: CASSPPQGARGTVGAFF

J gene: TRBJ2-7
clone size: .
D gene: .
V gene: TRBV7-6
CDR3 DNA: TGTGCCAGCAGCTTAGGGCGGGGAGCCTACGAGCAGTACTTC
CDR3 protein: CASSLGRGAYEQYF

J gene: TRBJ1-4
clone size: .
D gene: .
V gene: TRBV2
CDR3 DNA: TGTGCCAGCAGGGAACGTGATGAAAAACTGTTTTTT
CDR3 protein: CASRERDEKLFF

J gene: TRBJ2-1
clone size: .
D gene: TRBD2
V gene: TRBV5-4
CDR3 DNA: TGTGCCAGCAGCTTGGCGGGAGGGCGATACAATGAGCAGTTCTTC
CDR3 protein: CASSLAGGRYNEQFF

J gene: TRBJ2-2
clone size: .
D gene: TRBD1
V gene: TRBV28
CDR3 DNA: TGTGCCAGCTTGCCAGGGGGTAGCGGGGAGCTGTTTTTT
CDR3 protein: CASLPGGSGELFF

J gene: TRBJ2-1
clone size: once
D gene: .
V gene: TRBV9
CDR3 DNA: TGTGCCAGCAGCGAACGGGGGAGCTCCTACAATGAGCAGTTCTTC
CDR3 protein: CASSERGSSYNEQFF

J gene: TRBJ2-2
clone size: .
D gene: TRBD1
V gene: TRBV9
CDR3 DNA: TGTGCCAGCAGCGCGAATCCGACAGGGCTAGCCGGGGAGCTGTTTTTT
CDR3 protein: CASSANPTGLAGELFF

J gene: TRBJ2-7
clone size: .
D gene: TRBD2
V gene: TRBV4-3
CDR3 DNA: TGCGCCAGCAGCCAAGCGGGAGGGAACCAGGAGCAGTACTTC
CDR3 protein: CASSQAGGNQEQYF

J gene: TRBJ1-2
clone size: .
D gene: .
V gene: TRBV19
CDR3 DNA: TGTGCCAGTAGTATCCCCTCCGGGAGCTTTAACTATGGCTACACCTTC
CDR3 protein: CASSIPSGSFNYGYTF

J gene: TRBJ2-7
clone size: once
D gene: .
V gene: TRBV18
CDR3 DNA: TGTGCCAGCTCACCTGAAGTCAGGGGAGTTTCCGAGCAGTACTTC
CDR3 protein: CASSPEVRGVSEQYF

J gene: TRBJ2-1
clone size: .
D gene: TRBD2
V gene: TRBV9
CDR3 DNA: TGTGCCAGCAGCGTTAGCGGGGGGGTAAACTACAATGAGCAGTTCTTC
CDR3 protein: CASSVSGGVNYNEQFF

J gene: TRBJ1-6
clone size: .
D gene: .
V gene: TRBV10-3
CDR3 DNA: TGTGCCATCAGTAGGGCAGGGGTACTGGATTCACCCCTCCACTTT
CDR3 protein: CAISRAGVLDSPLHF

J gene: TRBJ2-5
clone size: .
D gene: TRBD1
V gene: TRBV5-4
CDR3 DNA: TGTGCCAGCAGCCGAAACAGGGGAGCCCAAGAGACCCAGTACTTC
CDR3 protein: CASSRNRGAQETQYF

J gene: TRBJ1-2
clone size: .
D gene: TRBD1
V gene: TRBV18
CDR3 DNA: TGTGCCAGCTCCGAGGACAGGGCAAGTGGCTACACCTTC
CDR3 protein: CASSEDRASGYTF

J gene: TRBJ2-3
clone size: .
D gene: .
V gene: TRBV19
CDR3 DNA: TGTGCCACTAGTAACCGAGGCACAGATACGCAGTATTTT
CDR3 protein: CATSNRGTDTQYF

J gene: TRBJ2-7
clone size: once
D gene: TRBD1
V gene: TRBV6-6
CDR3 DNA: TGTGCCAGCAAGAGACAGGGTCCGAGCTCCTACGAGCAGTACTTC
CDR3 protein: CASKRQGPSSYEQYF

J gene: TRBJ1-5
clone size: .
D gene: .
V gene: TRBV19
CDR3 DNA: TGTGCCAGTAGTAATAGACGGAGGGATCAGCCCCAGCATTTT
CDR3 protein: CASSNRRRDQPQHF

J gene: TRBJ1-1
clone size: .
D gene: .
V gene: TRBV18
CDR3 DNA: TGTGCCAGCTCACCACGGAGGACGGAATACACTGAAGCTTTCTTT
CDR3 protein: CASSPRRTEYTEAFF

J gene: TRBJ2-7
clone size: .
D gene: TRBD2
V gene: TRBV7-9
CDR3 DNA: TGTGCCAGCAGTCGAGTTGGACTAGCTCTCGACGAGCAGTACTTC
CDR3 protein: CASSRVGLALDEQYF

J gene: TRBJ2-7
clone size: .
D gene: .
V gene: TRBV24-1
CDR3 DNA: TGTGCCACCAGTGAGCCTACGGGAGACGGCTCAGACGAGCAGTACTTC
CDR3 protein: CATSEPTGDGSDEQYF

J gene: TRBJ2-1
clone size: .
D gene: .
V gene: TRBV9
CDR3 DNA: TGTGCCAGCAGCGTAGATCTAGGGGATGAGCAGTTCTTC
CDR3 protein: CASSVDLGDEQFF

J gene: TRBJ1-1
clone size: .
D gene: TRBD1
V gene: TRBV3-1/TRBV3-2
CDR3 DNA: TGTGCCAGCAGCCAAGATCCAGGGGGCATCGGGGCTTTCTTT
CDR3 protein: CASSQDPGGIGAFF

J gene: TRBJ1-1
clone size: .
D gene: .
V gene: TRBV30
CDR3 DNA: TGTGCCTGGAGTGCCCTCGGGTTAAACATGAACACTGAAGCTTTCTTT
CDR3 protein: CAWSALGLNMNTEAFF

J gene: TRBJ2-2
clone size: .
D gene: .
V gene: TRBV12-3/TRBV12-4
CDR3 DNA: TGTGCCAGCACGTTAGACAGCACCGGGGAGCTGTTTTTT
CDR3 protein: CASTLDSTGELFF

J gene: TRBJ2-7
clone size: few
D gene: .
V gene: TRBV2
CDR3 DNA: TGTGCCGCGGCCGGGTCCCCCTACGAGCAGTACTTC
CDR3 protein: CAAAGSPYEQYF

J gene: TRBJ2-7
clone size: .
D gene: TRBD1
V gene: TRBV6-2/TRBV6-3
CDR3 DNA: TGTGCCAGCAGTTACTCCCGGACAGGGCTAATCTCCTACGAGCAGTACTTC
CDR3 protein: CASSYSRTGLISYEQYF

J gene: TRBJ1-2
clone size: .
D gene: .
V gene: TRBV6-1
CDR3 DNA: TGTGCCAGCAGTGAAGGGGGGGTTGATGGCTACACCTTC
CDR3 protein: CASSEGGVDGYTF

J gene: TRBJ2-3
clone size: few
D gene: TRBD2
V gene: TRBV2
CDR3 DNA: TGTGCCAGCAATACGGCGGGGGGCACAGATACGCAGTATTTT
CDR3 protein: CASNTAGGTDTQYF

J gene: TRBJ2-5
clone size: .
D gene: .
V gene: TRBV10-3
CDR3 DNA: TGTGCCATCAGTGAGTCGGACAGCCAAGAGACCCAGTACTTC
CDR3 protein: CAISESDSQETQYF

J gene: TRBJ2-7
clone size: .
D gene: TRBD2
V gene: TRBV15
CDR3 DNA: TGTGCCACCAGCAGAGCTAGCGGGAACTACGAGCAGTACTTC
CDR3 protein: CATSRASGNYEQYF

J gene: TRBJ2-1
clone size: .
D gene: .
V gene: TRBV30
CDR3 DNA: TGTGCCTGGAGGGTCGTACTTCGGGGTATCTACAATGAGCAGTTCTTC
CDR3 protein: CAWRVVLRGIYNEQFF

J gene: TRBJ2-2
clone size: .
D gene: TRBD2
V gene: TRBV7-6
CDR3 DNA: TGTGCCAGCAGCCCCCGGACTAGCGGGAACACCGGGGAGCTGTTTTTT
CDR3 protein: CASSPRTSGNTGELFF

J gene: TRBJ1-6
clone size: .
D gene: .
V gene: TRBV6-1
CDR3 DNA: TGTGCCAGCAGTGAAGCCCCTACCCTTCCGCCCCTCCACTTT
CDR3 protein: CASSEAPTLPPLHF

J gene: TRBJ1-1
clone size: .
D gene: .
V gene: TRBV16
CDR3 DNA: TGTGCCAGCAGCCAGACTTTGAACACTGAAGCTTTCTTT
CDR3 protein: CASSQTLNTEAFF

J gene: TRBJ1-1
clone size: .
D gene: .
V gene: TRBV4-3
CDR3 DNA: TGCGCCAGCAGCCAAGGGGGGGGAATCACTGAAGCTTTCTTT
CDR3 protein: CASSQGGGITEAFF

J gene: TRBJ2-1
clone size: .
D gene: TRBD2
V gene: TRBV5-1
CDR3 DNA: TGCGCCAGCAGCTTAAGACTAGCGGGATACAATGAGCAGTTCTTC
CDR3 protein: CASSLRLAGYNEQFF

J gene: TRBJ1-6
clone size: .
D gene: .
V gene: TRBV6-5
CDR3 DNA: TGTGCCACATTGGGATTACAGGTCCATTCACCCCTCCACTTT
CDR3 protein: CATLGLQVHSPLHF

J gene: TRBJ2-1
clone size: .
D gene: TRBD1
V gene: TRBV19
CDR3 DNA: TGTGCCAGTAGTACTGGACAGGGGTATGTAAATGAGCAGTTCTTC
CDR3 protein: CASSTGQGYVNEQFF

J gene: TRBJ1-3
clone size: .
D gene: .
V gene: TRBV19
CDR3 DNA: TGTGCCAGTAGTATTCATGGAAACACCATATATTTT
CDR3 protein: CASSIHGNTIYF

J gene: TRBJ2-3
clone size: .
D gene: .
V gene: TRBV5-4
CDR3 DNA: TGTGCCAGCAGCTTGGAACACAGCACAGATACGCAGTATTTT
CDR3 protein: CASSLEHSTDTQYF

J gene: TRBJ2-7
clone size: .
D gene: TRBD2
V gene: TRBV19
CDR3 DNA: TGTGCCAGTAGGGATTCCGGGACTAGCGGCGTCTACGAGCAGTACTTC
CDR3 protein: CASRDSGTSGVYEQYF

J gene: TRBJ2-3
clone size: .
D gene: TRBD2
V gene: TRBV4-2
CDR3 DNA: TGTGCCAGCAGCCAATCCCTTGTAGCGGGAGGGCCCCCAGATACGCAGTATTTT
CDR3 protein: CASSQSLVAGGPPDTQYF

J gene: TRBJ1-1
clone size: .
D gene: .
V gene: TRBV9
CDR3 DNA: TGTGCCAGCAGCACCGCGAGAAACACTGAAGCTTTCTTT
CDR3 protein: CASSTARNTEAFF

J gene: TRBJ1-5
clone size: .
D gene: TRBD1
V gene: TRBV7-2
CDR3 DNA: TGTGCCAGCAGCCCAACCGGGACAGGGGGTCAGCCCCAGCATTTT
CDR3 protein: CASSPTGTGGQPQHF

J gene: TRBJ1-5
clone size: few
D gene: .
V gene: TRBV7-2
CDR3 DNA: TGTGCCAGCAGCTTAGCGGGTCACTATAGCAATCAGCCCCAGCATTTT
CDR3 protein: CASSLAGHYSNQPQHF

J gene: TRBJ1-2
clone size: .
D gene: .
V gene: TRBV12-3/TRBV12-4
CDR3 DNA: TGTGCCAGCAGTAAGCAGGGCAACGGCTACACCTTC
CDR3 protein: CASSKQGNGYTF

J gene: TRBJ2-7
clone size: .
D gene: TRBD1
V gene: TRBV28
CDR3 DNA: TGTGCCAGCAGTCTAGGACAGGGAGGCGAGCAGTACTTC
CDR3 protein: CASSLGQGGEQYF

J gene: TRBJ2-7
clone size: .
D gene: .
V gene: TRBV3-1/TRBV3-2
CDR3 DNA: TGTGCCAGCAGTTCTACCCACGAGCAGTACTTC
CDR3 protein: CASSSTHEQYF

J gene: TRBJ2-5
clone size: .
D gene: .
V gene: TRBV27
CDR3 DNA: TGTGCCAGCAGGACAGTCGGCCAAGAGACCCAGTACTTC
CDR3 protein: CASRTVGQETQYF

J gene: TRBJ2-7
clone size: .
D gene: .
V gene: TRBV6-5
CDR3 DNA: TGTGCCAGCAGTTACTCGGCCAGAACCTACGAGCAGTACTTC
CDR3 protein: CASSYSARTYEQYF

J gene: TRBJ1-1
clone size: few
D gene: TRBD1
V gene: TRBV6-4
CDR3 DNA: TGTGCCAGCAGACCGGAGGGGGCAGTGGACACTGAAGCTTTCTTT
CDR3 protein: CASRPEGAVDTEAFF